These 28 T cell receptor beta chains came from one sample sequenced in a study of cytomegalovirus exposure and HLA in healthy donors. PCR used 60 Vbeta primers and 13 Jbeta primers. Clones were sequenced by immunoSEQ multiplex PCR, and TCRdb holds only the in-frame ones, with some missing. This table holds some 140,000 clones, 65% to 75% found once. The sample taken for sequencing was PBMCs. Receptors were obtained from a man aged 25-45 years in good health and CMV-seronegative.

The chain combines TRBV4-2 with TRBJ1-6, with D tentatively TRBD1 (6 bases). V was pared by 2 bases and J by 7 bases, with 18 bases between. This CDR3 spans 17 amino acids. The germline V gene encodes CDR1 LGHNA and CDR2 YNFKEQ. CDR3 region: CASSQRTQGLENSPLHF. CDR3 bases: TGTGCCAGCAGCCAACGTACACAGGGCCTGGAGAATTCACCCCTCCACTTT.

With respect to this clone: At one of its ends the junction is not consistent with the germline gene, which may arise from a read error. V gene TRBV2 combines with J gene TRBJ1-5; D perhaps matches TRBD1 (5 bases). The CDR3 consists of 14 residues. Germline V gene lookup returns CDR1 SNHLY and CDR2 FYNNEI. The CDR3 bases are TGTGCCAGCAGTTCAGGGAGGGGCAATCAGCCCCAGAATTTT. Encoded protein: CASSSGRGNQPQNF.

The genes are TRBV5-1 and TRBJ2-2; 8 bases match TRBD2. V lost 1 base and J lost 3; bases outside the gene matches: 2. Germline V gene lookup returns CDR1 SGHRS and CDR2 YFSETQ. This CDR3 is 15 amino acids long. The CDR3 sequence is CASSLLLADTGELFF. CDR3 nucleotide sequence: TGCGCCAGCAGCTTGCTACTAGCGGACACCGGGGAGCTGTTTTTT.

This clone was recorded once. The chain carries TRBV15 and TRBJ2-4, with D maybe TRBD1 (6 bases). Germline V gene data show CDR1 as LNHNV and CDR2 as YYDKDF (reference sequence). The CDR3 length is 16 residues. V was cut by 4 bases and J by 1 base, with 14 bases left in between. The CDR3 region has the DNA TGTGCCACCAGCACTTTTGACGACAGGGCCAAAAACATTCAGTACTTC. Translating it yields CATSTFDDRAKNIQYF.

This sequence joins TRBV6-5 and TRBJ1-2, with D tentatively TRBD1 (6 bases). V was cut by 4 bases and J by 4 bases, with 16 bases left in between. Germline assignment: CDR1 MNHEY and CDR2 SVGAGI. The CDR3 contains 15 residues. This CDR3 reads CASSSQGQIFYGYTF. As DNA, the CDR3 is TGTGCCAGCAGTTCCCAAGGACAGATTTTCTATGGCTACACCTTC.

V gene TRBV6-4 combines with J gene TRBJ2-3; D call uncertain. The CDR3 totals 13 residues. The germline CDR1 and CDR2 sequences are MRHNA and SNTAGT. V lost 3 bases to trimming and J lost 2 bases, with 6 bases between them. This CDR3 reads CASSEADTDTQYF. DNA for the CDR3: TGTGCCAGCAGTGAGGCGGACACAGATACGCAGTATTTT.

CDR3 sequence: CAIRPTQVTYEQYF. CDR3 nucleotides: TGTGCCATCAGGCCTACTCAGGTAACCTACGAGCAGTACTTC. The chain carries TRBV10-3 and TRBJ2-7, with D hard to call. Germline V gene data show CDR1 as ENHRY and CDR2 as SYGVKD. Between the trimmed V and J ends, which lost 6 bases and 2 bases, there was a span of 14 bases. This CDR3 comprises 14 residues.

The J gene is TRBJ2-7, the V gene TRBV5-4; 7 bases match TRBD2. J gave up 1 base and V 4 bases, and 5 bases lay outside the gene matches. Germline CDR1 reads SGHNT; CDR2 reads YYREEE (reference sequence). This CDR3 is built from 14 residues. This CDR3 reads CASSPGGGSYEQYF. The CDR3 nucleotides are TGTGCCAGCAGCCCTGGGGGGGGATCCTACGAGCAGTACTTC.

This clone was counted once. The CDR3 spells CASKAQASSYEQYF. As DNA, the CDR3 is TGTGCCAGCAAGGCCCAGGCGAGCTCCTACGAGCAGTACTTC. This chain connects TRBV10-3 to TRBJ2-7, with unresolved D. The V and J ends lost 10 bases and 0 bases respectively, with 16 bases between them. The CDR3 consists of 14 residues. Germline CDR1 is ENHRY and CDR2 is SYGVKD.

CDR3 bases: TGTGCCAGCAGCTCCACAGGGGATGGGAACGGGGAGCTGTTTTTT. Translated, it gives CASSSTGDGNGELFF. The chain couples TRBV5-6 to TRBJ2-2, with 7 positions matching TRBD1. The ends lost 3 bases at V and 7 bases at J; junction bases unmatched: 9. The germline CDR1 and CDR2 sequences are SGHDT and YYEEEE. The CDR3 extends over 15 amino acids. The variable domain in full, with the rest retrieved from reference TRBV5-6 and TRBJ2-2, is DAGVTQSPTHLIKTRGQQVTLRCSPKSGHDTVSWYQQALGQGPQFIFQYYEEEERQRGNFPDRFSGHQFPNYSSELNVNALLLGDSALYLCASSSTGDGNGELFFGEGSRLTVL.

V usage is TRBV7-2 and J usage is TRBJ1-1; D is perhaps TRBD1 (5 bases). This CDR3 comprises 11 residues. V gave up 6 bases and J gave up 11 bases, with 13 bases separating them. In germline, CDR1 is SGHTA, CDR2 FQGNSA. CDR3 loop: CASRNSGGAFF. For the CDR3, the DNA is TGTGCCAGCAGAAATTCGGGGGGGGCTTTCTTT.

The gene calls are TRBV7-2 and TRBJ2-1, with a weak D call TRBD2 (6 bases). V lost 0 bases and J lost 4, with 13 bases in between. This CDR3 spans 16 amino acids. Germline V gene lookup returns CDR1 SGHTA and CDR2 FQGNSA. The CDR3 is CASSLAGRGTYNEQFF. For the CDR3, the DNA is TGTGCCAGCAGCTTAGCGGGACGGGGGACTTACAATGAGCAGTTCTTC.

The chain uses TRBV28 and TRBJ1-2; D unresolved. V was clipped by 11 bases and J by 4 bases, with 11 bases between them. The CDR3 is made up of 11 amino acids. Germline values: CDR1 MDHEN, CDR2 SYDVKM. CDR3 DNA: TGTGCCGTCTTACTGCGCTATGGCTACACCTTC. Its translation is CAVLLRYGYTF.

This clone was seen only once. One end of the junction does not line up with germline, which may come from a read error. The J gene is TRBJ1-5, the V gene TRBV30; tentative D call: TRBD1 (5 bases). The CDR3 has 14 amino acids. Germline V gives CDR1 GTSNPN, CDR2 SVGIG (reference sequence). The CDR3 bases are TGTGCCTGGATCGGGCAGGGTCTCGCTCAGCCCCAGAATTTT. It yields the protein CAWIGQGLAQPQNF.

Turning to this clone: Its ends do not fully match the called genes, so a read error is possible. This same CDR3 is encoded by further DNA sequences in the sample. The V and J genes are TRBV7-9 and TRBJ2-7; D possibly corresponds to TRBD1 (5 bases). The CDR3 has 12 amino acids. Germline CDR1 is SEHNR and CDR2 is FQNEAQ (reference sequence). CDR3 region: CSSSQGRYEQYF. The CDR3 coding sequence is TGTTCCAGCAGTCAGGGTCGGTACGAGCAGTACTTC.

The J gene is TRBJ2-3, the V gene TRBV30; D remains unclear. This CDR3 has 13 residues. The V end lost 7 bases, the J end lost 2 bases, and 13 bases lay between the germline ends. CDR1 GTSNPN and CDR2 SVGIG come from the germline V gene (reference sequence). The CDR3 loop reads CAFSKRITDTQYF. The CDR3 nucleotides are TGTGCCTTCTCTAAAAGAATCACAGATACGCAGTATTTT.

This clone was recorded a few times. Other DNA sequences in this sample translate to the same CDR3. This chain links TRBV30 with TRBJ1-2; D might be TRBD1 (6 bases). The ends were cut back, 4 bases at V and 6 bases at J, with 15 bases in the middle. Germline V gene data show CDR1 as GTSNPN and CDR2 as SVGIG (reference sequence). This CDR3 comprises 13 residues. CDR3 DNA sequence: TGTGCCTGGACGGTGAACAGGGCGGATGGCTACACCTTC. This translates into CAWTVNRADGYTF. Using reference TRBV30 and TRBJ1-2 for the parts outside the CDR3, the full variable domain is SQTIHQWPATLVQPVGSPLSLECTVEGTSNPNLYWYRQAAGRGLQLLFYSVGIGQISSEVPQNLSASRPQDRQFILSSKKLLLSDSGFYLCAWTVNRADGYTFGSGTRLTVV.

This clone occurred a few times. Its ends do not fully match the called genes, so a read error is possible. V gene TRBV7-7 combines with J gene TRBJ2-7; D ambiguous. The germline V gene has CDR1 SSHAT and CDR2 FNYEAQ (reference sequence). The CDR3 loop spans 14 amino acids. The CDR3 region has the DNA TGTGCTAGCAGCTTTAACAGTGACTCCTACGAGCAGTACTTC. As protein: CASSFNSDSYEQYF.

The CDR3 here is CASSPLSNQPQHF. CDR3 DNA sequence: TGTGCCAGCAGCCCCCTGAGCAATCAGCCCCAGCATTTT. This chain connects TRBV4-2 to TRBJ1-5; D unclear. V gave up 4 bases and J gave up 1 base, with 5 bases separating them. The CDR3 runs to 13 residues. CDR1 LGHNA and CDR2 YNFKEQ come from the germline V gene.

This clone was counted between two and nine times. The rearrangement joins TRBV6-1 to TRBJ2-1; D not certain. The CDR3 has 12 residues. V lost 10 bases and J 4 bases, leaving 11 bases between the germline ends. CDR1 is MNHNS and CDR2 is SASEGT in the germline V gene. The CDR3 DNA is TGTGCCACTGGGCAGATTTACAATGAGCAGTTCTTC. It encodes CATGQIYNEQFF.

This chain uses TRBV7-2 with TRBJ2-7; the match to TRBD1 covers 11 bases. The CDR3 consists of 15 residues. V was pared by 4 bases and J by 3 bases, with 5 bases of the junction left unmatched. Germline V gene sequence: CDR1 SGHTA, CDR2 FQGNSA. The CDR3 protein is CASSSAGTGGYEQYF. In nucleotides, the CDR3 is TGTGCCAGCAGCTCAGCCGGGACAGGGGGCTACGAGCAGTACTTC.

The chain's CDR3 is CASSGTVGPTDTQYF. The CDR3 coding sequence is TGTGCCAGCAGCGGTACAGTGGGGCCCACAGATACGCAGTATTTT. The rearrangement links TRBV7-9 to TRBJ2-3; possibly TRBD1 for D (5 bases). The CDR3 contains 15 residues. Germline assignment: CDR1 SEHNR and CDR2 FQNEAQ (reference sequence). V shed 5 bases and J shed 2 bases, with 14 bases lying between them.

This chain uses TRBV7-6 with TRBJ2-5; TRBD2 is a possible D gene (5 bases). CDR1 and CDR2 (germline): SGHVS, FNYEAQ. The CDR3 is made up of 16 amino acids. V gave up 1 base and J gave up 5 bases, with 17 bases separating them. The CDR3 coding sequence is TGTGCCAGCAGCTTAGTCGGAGGTGCGGTGGGGGAGACCCAGTACTTC. Residues: CASSLVGGAVGETQYF.

The rearrangement joins TRBV5-1 to TRBJ2-1, with 7 bases lining up with TRBD2. CDR3 length: 12 residues. V was clipped by 2 bases and J by 9 bases; unmatched bases: 2. Germline V gene data show CDR1 as SGHRS and CDR2 as YFSETQ. The DNA of the CDR3 is TGCGCCAGCAGCTTCGGGGAGGGTGAGCAGTTCTTC. It encodes CASSFGEGEQFF.

This chain uses TRBV7-9 with TRBJ1-2; D is uncertain. The CDR3 is 13 residues long. Germline CDR1 is SEHNR and CDR2 is FQNEAQ (reference sequence). The V gene lost 2 bases and the J gene lost 3 bases, with 7 bases spanning the gap. The CDR3 region is CASSLTVDYGYTF. CDR3 in DNA: TGTGCCAGCAGCTTAACAGTCGACTATGGCTACACCTTC.

The rearrangement links TRBV7-9 to TRBJ1-1; 7 nucleotides agree with TRBD1. The CDR3 runs to 14 residues. V gave up 1 base and J gave up 4 bases; unmatched junction bases: 3. Germline CDR1 and CDR2: SEHNR and FQNEAQ (reference sequence). The CDR3 DNA is TGTGCCAGCAGCTTAGGAGGGGGCACCACTGAAGCTTTCTTT. Translation: CASSLGGGTTEAFF.

The chain carries TRBV6-1 and TRBJ1-2; D perhaps matches TRBD1 (5 bases). The CDR3 consists of 14 residues. Germline loops: CDR1 MNHNS, CDR2 SASEGT. Trimming took off 7 bases at V and 0 bases at J, with 12 bases between the two ends. In DNA, the CDR3 is TGTGCCAGCATGGGGGGGGACTCTAACTATGGCTACACCTTC. Encoded protein: CASMGGDSNYGYTF.

The sample holds a few counts of this clone. The chain couples TRBV5-4 to TRBJ2-7; a weak D match, TRBD2 (6 bases). The CDR3 covers 15 residues. Germline V CDR1 and CDR2: SGHNT, YYREEE (reference sequence). V was pared by 4 bases and J by 0 bases, with 14 bases between. The DNA for the CDR3 is TGTGCCAGCAGCCCGGGACTCTTTGCCTCCTACGAGCAGTACTTC. As protein: CASSPGLFASYEQYF.